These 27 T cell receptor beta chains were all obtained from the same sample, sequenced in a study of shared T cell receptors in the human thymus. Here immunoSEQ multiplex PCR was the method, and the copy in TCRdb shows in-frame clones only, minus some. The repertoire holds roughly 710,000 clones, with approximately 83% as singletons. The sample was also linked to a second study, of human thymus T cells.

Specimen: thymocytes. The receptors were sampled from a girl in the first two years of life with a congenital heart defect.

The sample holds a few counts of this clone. The CDR3 sequence: CASSSIPEVTGEAFF. Written as DNA, the CDR3 is TGTGCCAGCAGCTCGATTCCAGAAGTCACAGGGGAAGCTTTCTTT. The chain couples TRBV5-4 to TRBJ1-1, with D possibly matching TRBD1 (6 bases). The CDR3 extends over 15 amino acids. V lost 3 bases to trimming and J lost 8 bases, with 20 bases between them. Germline CDR1 SGHNT, CDR2 YYREEE (reference sequence).

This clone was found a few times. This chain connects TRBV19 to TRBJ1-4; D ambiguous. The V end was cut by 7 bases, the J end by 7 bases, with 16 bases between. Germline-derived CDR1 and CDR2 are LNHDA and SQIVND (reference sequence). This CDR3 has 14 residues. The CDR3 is CASTSKELGEKLFF. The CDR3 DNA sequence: TGTGCCAGTACTTCTAAGGAGCTGGGTGAAAAACTGTTTTTT.

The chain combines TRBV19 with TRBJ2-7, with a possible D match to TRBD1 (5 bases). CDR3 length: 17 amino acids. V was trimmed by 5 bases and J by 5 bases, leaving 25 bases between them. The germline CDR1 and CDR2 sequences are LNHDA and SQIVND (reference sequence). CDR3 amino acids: CASSDQSTGLGVHEQYF. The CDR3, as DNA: TGTGCCAGTAGTGACCAATCTACAGGTTTAGGGGTCCACGAGCAGTACTTC.

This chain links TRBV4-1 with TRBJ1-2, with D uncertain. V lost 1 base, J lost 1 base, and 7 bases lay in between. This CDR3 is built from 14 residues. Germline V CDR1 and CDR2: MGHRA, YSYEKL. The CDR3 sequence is CASSQGSGNYGYTF. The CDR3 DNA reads TGCGCCAGCAGCCAAGGTTCAGGTAACTATGGCTACACCTTC.

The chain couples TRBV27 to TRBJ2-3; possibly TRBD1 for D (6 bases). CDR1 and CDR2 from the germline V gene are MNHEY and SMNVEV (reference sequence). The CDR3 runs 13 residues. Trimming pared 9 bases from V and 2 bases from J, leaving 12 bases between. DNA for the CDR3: TGTGCCAGTGGACAGATAATCACAGATACGCAGTATTTT. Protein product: CASGQIITDTQYF.

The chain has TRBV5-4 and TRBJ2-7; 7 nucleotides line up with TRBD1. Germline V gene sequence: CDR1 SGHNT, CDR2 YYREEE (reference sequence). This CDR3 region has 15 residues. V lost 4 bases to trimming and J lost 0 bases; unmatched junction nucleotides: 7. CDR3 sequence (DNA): TGTGCCAGCAGCCCTTCTCAGGGGGACTCCTACGAGCAGTACTTC. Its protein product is CASSPSQGDSYEQYF. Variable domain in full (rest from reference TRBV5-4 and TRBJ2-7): ETGVTQSPTHLIKTRGQQVTLRCSSQSGHNTVSWYQQALGQGPQFIFQYYREEENGRGNFPPRFSGLQFPNYSSELNVNALELDDSALYLCASSPSQGDSYEQYFGPGTRLTVT.

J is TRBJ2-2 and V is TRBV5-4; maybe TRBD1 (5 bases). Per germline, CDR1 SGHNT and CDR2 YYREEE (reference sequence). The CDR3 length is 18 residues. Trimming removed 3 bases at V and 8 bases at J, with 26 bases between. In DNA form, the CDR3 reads TGTGCCAGCAGCTCTGGGGCCTCTACTATACCAACGTTGGGGGAGCTGTTTTTT. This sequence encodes CASSSGASTIPTLGELFF.

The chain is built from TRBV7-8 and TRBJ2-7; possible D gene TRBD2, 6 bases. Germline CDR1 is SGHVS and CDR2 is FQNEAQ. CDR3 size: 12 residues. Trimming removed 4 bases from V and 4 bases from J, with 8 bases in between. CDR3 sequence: CASSWRGYEQYF. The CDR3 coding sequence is TGTGCCAGCAGCTGGAGGGGATACGAGCAGTACTTC. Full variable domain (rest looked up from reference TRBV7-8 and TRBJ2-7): GAGVSQSPRYKVAKRGQDVALRCDPISGHVSLFWYQQALGQGPEFLTYFQNEAQLDKSGLPSDRFFAERPEGSVSTLKIQRTQQEDSAVYLCASSWRGYEQYFGPGTRLTVT.

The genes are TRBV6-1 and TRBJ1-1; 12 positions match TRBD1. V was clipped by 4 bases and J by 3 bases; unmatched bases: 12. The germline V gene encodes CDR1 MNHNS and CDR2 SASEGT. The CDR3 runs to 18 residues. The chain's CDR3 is CASSGGDRGRDGDTEAFF. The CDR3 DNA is TGTGCCAGCAGTGGAGGGGACAGGGGGCGAGACGGGGACACTGAAGCTTTCTTT.

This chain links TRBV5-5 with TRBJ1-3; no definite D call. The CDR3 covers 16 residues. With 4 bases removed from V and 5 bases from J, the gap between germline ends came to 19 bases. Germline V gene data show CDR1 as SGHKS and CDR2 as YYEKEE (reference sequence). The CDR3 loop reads CASSLGTEAHRNTIYF. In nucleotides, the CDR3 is TGTGCCAGCAGCCTTGGAACAGAAGCTCATAGAAACACCATATATTTT.

The CDR3 reads CSVSRSSRYRGDYEQYF. Here the CDR3 DNA reads TGCAGCGTCTCCCGAAGCAGTAGGTACAGGGGTGACTACGAGCAGTACTTC. The chain couples TRBV29-1 to TRBJ2-5; 7 bases are a match to TRBD1. The closer fit of TRBJ2-7 to the DNA end suggests the J call may be wrong. The CDR3 runs to 17 residues. Germline values: CDR1 SQVTM, CDR2 ANQGSEA.

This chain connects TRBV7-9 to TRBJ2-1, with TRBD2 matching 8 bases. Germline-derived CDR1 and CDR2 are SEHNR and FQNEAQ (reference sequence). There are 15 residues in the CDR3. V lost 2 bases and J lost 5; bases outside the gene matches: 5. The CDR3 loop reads CASSLSAGGHNEQFF. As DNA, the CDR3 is TGTGCCAGCAGCTTATCCGCGGGGGGACACAATGAGCAGTTCTTC.

The CDR3 DNA is TGTGCCAGTAGTATAGATCCTCTTCGTTCACCCCTCCACTTT. As protein: CASSIDPLRSPLHF. This chain joins TRBV19 and TRBJ1-6, with D hard to call. CDR1 is LNHDA and CDR2 is SQIVND in the germline V gene (reference sequence). Trimming left V 0 bases short and J 9 bases short, with 9 bases between. This CDR3 region has 14 residues.

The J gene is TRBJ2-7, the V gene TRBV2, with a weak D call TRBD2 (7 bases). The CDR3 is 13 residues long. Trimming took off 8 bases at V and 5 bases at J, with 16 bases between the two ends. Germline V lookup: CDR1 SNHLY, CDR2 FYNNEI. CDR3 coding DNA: TGTGCCAGCGGGGGGCGGGGAGGGAACGAGCAGTACTTC. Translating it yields CASGGRGGNEQYF.

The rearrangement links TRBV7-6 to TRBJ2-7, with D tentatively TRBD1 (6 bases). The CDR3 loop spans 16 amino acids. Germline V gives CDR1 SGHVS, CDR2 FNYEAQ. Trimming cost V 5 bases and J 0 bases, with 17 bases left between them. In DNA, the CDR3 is TGTGCCAGCAGCGCACCGGGACAACCTAGCTCCTACGAGCAGTACTTC. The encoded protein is CASSAPGQPSSYEQYF.

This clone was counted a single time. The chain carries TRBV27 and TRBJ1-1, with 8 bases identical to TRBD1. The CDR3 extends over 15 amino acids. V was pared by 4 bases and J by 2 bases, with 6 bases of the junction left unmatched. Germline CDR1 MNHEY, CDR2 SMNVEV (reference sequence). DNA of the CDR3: TGTGCCAGCAGTTGGACCGGGACAGGCAACACTGAAGCTTTCTTT. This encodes CASSWTGTGNTEAFF.

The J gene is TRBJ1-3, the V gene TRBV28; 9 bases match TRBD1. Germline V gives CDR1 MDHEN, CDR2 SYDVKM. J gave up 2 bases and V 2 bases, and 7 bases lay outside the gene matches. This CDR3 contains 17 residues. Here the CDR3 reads CASSLDPGQGTGNTIYF. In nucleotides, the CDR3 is TGTGCCAGCAGTTTAGACCCAGGACAGGGGACTGGAAACACCATATATTTT.

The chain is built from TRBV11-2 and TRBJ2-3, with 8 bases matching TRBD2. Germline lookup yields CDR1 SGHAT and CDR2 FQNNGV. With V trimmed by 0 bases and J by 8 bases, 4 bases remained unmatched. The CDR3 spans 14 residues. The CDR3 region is CASSLDAAGGTQYF. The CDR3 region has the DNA TGTGCCAGCAGCTTAGATGCCGCGGGAGGTACGCAGTATTTT.

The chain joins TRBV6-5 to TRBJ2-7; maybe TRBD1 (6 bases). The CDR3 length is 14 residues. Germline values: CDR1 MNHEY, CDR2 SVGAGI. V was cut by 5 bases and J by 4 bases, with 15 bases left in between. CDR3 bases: TGTGCCAGCAGTCACTACATCGGACAGTACGAGCAGTACTTC. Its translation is CASSHYIGQYEQYF.

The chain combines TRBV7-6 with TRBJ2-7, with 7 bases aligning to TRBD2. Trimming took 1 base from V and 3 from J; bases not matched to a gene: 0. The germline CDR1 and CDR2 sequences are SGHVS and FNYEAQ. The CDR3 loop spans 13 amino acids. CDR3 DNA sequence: TGTGCCAGCAGCTTAGTAGCGGGCTACGAGCAGTACTTC. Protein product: CASSLVAGYEQYF.

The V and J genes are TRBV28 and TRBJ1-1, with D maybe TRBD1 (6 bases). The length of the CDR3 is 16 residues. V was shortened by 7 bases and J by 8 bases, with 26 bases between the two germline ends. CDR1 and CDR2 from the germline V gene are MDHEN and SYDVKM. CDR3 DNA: TGTGCCAGCAACTTTGGGGGCAGGGCGCAGTCGGTAGAAGCTTTCTTT. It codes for CASNFGGRAQSVEAFF.

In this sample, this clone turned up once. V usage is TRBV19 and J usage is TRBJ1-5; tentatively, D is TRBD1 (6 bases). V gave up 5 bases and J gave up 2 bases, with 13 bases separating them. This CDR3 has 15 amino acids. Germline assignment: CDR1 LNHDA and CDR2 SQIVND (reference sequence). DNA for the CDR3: TGTGCCAGTAGTTGTACAGGGTCGGGCAATCAGCCCCAGCATTTT. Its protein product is CASSCTGSGNQPQHF.

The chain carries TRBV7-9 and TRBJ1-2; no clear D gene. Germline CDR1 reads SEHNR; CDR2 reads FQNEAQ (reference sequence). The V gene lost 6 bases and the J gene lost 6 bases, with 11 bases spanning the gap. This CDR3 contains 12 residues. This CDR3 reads CASSLGRDGYTF. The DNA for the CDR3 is TGTGCCAGCAGTCTGGGGAGGGATGGCTACACCTTC.

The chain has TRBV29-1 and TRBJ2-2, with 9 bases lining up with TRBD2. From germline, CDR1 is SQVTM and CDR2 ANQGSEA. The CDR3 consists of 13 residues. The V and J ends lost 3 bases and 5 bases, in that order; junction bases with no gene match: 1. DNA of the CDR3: TGCAGCGTTGACCTAGCGGGGACCGGGGAGCTGTTTTTT. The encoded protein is CSVDLAGTGELFF.

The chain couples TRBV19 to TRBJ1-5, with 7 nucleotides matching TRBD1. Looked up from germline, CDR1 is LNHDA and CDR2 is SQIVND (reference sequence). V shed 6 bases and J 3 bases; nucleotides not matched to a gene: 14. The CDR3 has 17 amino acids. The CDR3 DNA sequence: TGTGCCAGTAGGAACAACAGGGGAGGAGGACTCAATCAGCCCCAGCATTTT. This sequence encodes CASRNNRGGGLNQPQHF.

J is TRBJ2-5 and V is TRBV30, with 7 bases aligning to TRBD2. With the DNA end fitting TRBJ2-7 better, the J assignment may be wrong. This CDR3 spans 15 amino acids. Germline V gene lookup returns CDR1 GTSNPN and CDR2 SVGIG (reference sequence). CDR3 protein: CACKAGSLNHYEQYF. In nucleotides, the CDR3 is TGTGCCTGCAAAGCGGGGAGCCTTAACCACTACGAGCAGTACTTC.

CDR3 DNA: TGTGCCAGCTCACCGGAGGGCAGAATGAACACTGAAGCTTTCTTT. Translation gives CASSPEGRMNTEAFF. The chain uses TRBV18 and TRBJ1-1; D uncertain. Trimming cost V 3 bases and J 0 bases, with 11 bases left between them. Germline V gene lookup returns CDR1 KGHSH and CDR2 LQKENI. The length of the CDR3 is 15 residues.